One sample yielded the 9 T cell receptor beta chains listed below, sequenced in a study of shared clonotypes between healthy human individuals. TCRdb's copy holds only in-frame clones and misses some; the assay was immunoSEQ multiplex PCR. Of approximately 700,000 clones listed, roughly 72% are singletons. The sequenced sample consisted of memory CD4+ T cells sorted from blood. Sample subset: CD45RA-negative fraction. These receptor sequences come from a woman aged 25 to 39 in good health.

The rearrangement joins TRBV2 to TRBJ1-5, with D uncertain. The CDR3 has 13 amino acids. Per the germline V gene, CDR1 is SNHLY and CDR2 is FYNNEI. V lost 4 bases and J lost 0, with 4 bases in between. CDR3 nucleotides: TGTGCCAGCAGTGCGTATAGCAATCAGCCCCAGCATTTT. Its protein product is CASSAYSNQPQHF.

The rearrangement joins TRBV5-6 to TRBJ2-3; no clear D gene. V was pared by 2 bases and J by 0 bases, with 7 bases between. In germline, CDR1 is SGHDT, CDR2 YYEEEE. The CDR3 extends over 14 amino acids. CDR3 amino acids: CASSFRRSTDTQYF. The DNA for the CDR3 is TGTGCCAGCAGCTTTAGGCGGAGCACAGATACGCAGTATTTT.

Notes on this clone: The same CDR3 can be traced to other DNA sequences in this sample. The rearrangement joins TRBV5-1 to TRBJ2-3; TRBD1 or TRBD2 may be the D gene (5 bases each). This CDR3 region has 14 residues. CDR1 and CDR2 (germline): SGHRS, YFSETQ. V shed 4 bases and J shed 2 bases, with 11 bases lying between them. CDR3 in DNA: TGCGCCAGCAGCGGGGGTGGGTACACAGATACGCAGTATTTT. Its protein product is CASSGGGYTDTQYF.

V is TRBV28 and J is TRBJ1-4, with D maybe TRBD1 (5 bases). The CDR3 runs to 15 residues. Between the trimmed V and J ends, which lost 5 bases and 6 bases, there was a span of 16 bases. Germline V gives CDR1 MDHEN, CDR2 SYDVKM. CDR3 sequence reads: CASSLSTGGYEKLFF. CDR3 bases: TGTGCCAGCAGTCTAAGCACCGGGGGGTATGAAAAACTGTTTTTT. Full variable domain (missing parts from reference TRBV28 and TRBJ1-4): DVKVTQSSRYLVKRTGEKVFLECVQDMDHENMFWYRQDPGLGLRLIYFSYDVKMKEKGDIPEGYSVSREKKERFSLILESASTNQTSMYLCASSLSTGGYEKLFFGSGTQLSVL.

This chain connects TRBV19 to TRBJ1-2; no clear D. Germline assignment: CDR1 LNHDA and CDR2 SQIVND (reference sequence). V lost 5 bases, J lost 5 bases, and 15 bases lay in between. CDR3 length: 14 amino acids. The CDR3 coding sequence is TGTGCCAGTAGTCCACGGGGAGACCTTTATGGCTACACCTTC. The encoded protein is CASSPRGDLYGYTF.

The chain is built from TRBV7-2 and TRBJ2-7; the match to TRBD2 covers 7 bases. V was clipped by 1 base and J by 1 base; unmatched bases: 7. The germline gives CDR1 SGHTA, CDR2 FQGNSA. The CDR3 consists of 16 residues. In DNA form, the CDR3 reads TGTGCCAGCAGCTTAGGCGGCGGGAGTGCGTCCTACGAGCAGTACTTC. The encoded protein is CASSLGGGSASYEQYF.

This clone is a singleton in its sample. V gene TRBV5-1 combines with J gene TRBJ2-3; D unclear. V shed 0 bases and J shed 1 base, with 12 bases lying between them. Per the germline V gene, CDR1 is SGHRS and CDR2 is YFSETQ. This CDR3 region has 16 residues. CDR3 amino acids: CASSLAATGGTDTQYF. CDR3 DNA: TGCGCCAGCAGCTTGGCAGCTACTGGGGGCACAGATACGCAGTATTTT.

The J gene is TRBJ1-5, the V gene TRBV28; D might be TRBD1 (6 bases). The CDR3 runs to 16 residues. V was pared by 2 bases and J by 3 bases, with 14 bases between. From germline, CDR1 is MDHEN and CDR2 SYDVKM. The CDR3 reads CASSLGGRGSNQPQHF. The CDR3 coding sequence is TGTGCCAGCAGTTTAGGGGGGCGCGGGTCCAATCAGCCCCAGCATTTT.

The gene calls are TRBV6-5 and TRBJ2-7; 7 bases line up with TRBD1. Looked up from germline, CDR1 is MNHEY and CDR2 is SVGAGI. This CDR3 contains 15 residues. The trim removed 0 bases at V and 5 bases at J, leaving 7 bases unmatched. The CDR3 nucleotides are TGTGCCAGCAGTTACTCGATACAGGGGCTGGACGAGCAGTACTTC. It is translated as CASSYSIQGLDEQYF.